Listed below are T cell receptor beta chains from one sample, sequenced in a study of vaccination effects on CD4 cells after COVID-19. Assay: immunoSEQ multiplex PCR; the TCRdb copy retains only in-frame clones and omits some. The repertoire holds tens of thousands of clones, roughly 79% seen once, with roughly 2.7% in the top ten. Their antigen targets remain unknown. The material sequenced was CD4+ T cells from PBMCs cultured with HCoV-229E spike peptides, taken before COVID-19 vaccination. The receptors stem from a human donor who received a COVID-19 vaccine. Both conserved end residues are trimmed from each CDR3.

j_call v_call cdr3_aa
TRBJ2-3 TRBV18 ASSPRQSTDTQY
TRBJ1-6 TRBV11-2 ASSLYQERDSPLH
TRBJ1-2 TRBV2 ASFRQLFGPNGYT
TRBJ2-2 TRBV7-3 ASSLKGAEVGELF
TRBJ2-1 TRBV5-1 ASSLQTGDNEQF
TRBJ2-3 TRBV7-9 ASSFSGTDTQY
TRBJ1-1 TRBV5-1 ASSLVAGVGTEAF
TRBJ1-1 TRBV27 ASSLVNRNTEAF
TRBJ2-1 TRBV5-4 ASSLAGAPYNEQF
TRBJ2-3 TRBV11-1 ASSLRLAEPTDTQY
TRBJ1-6 TRBV5-4 ASSGTGQGNSPLH
TRBJ1-2 TRBV19 ASSMSGRNGYT
TRBJ2-5 TRBV2 ASSDPGLVTETQY
TRBJ2-2 TRBV19 ASSPWGRTGELF
TRBJ1-5 TRBV7-8 ASSTHRNSDQPQH
TRBJ2-4 TRBV7-2 ASSLGRTVAKNIQY
TRBJ2-3 TRBV24-1 ATSDPDGFPDTQY
TRBJ2-2 TRBV19 ASSISRRGTGELF
TRBJ2-3 TRBV5-1 ASSQAPGTQGTDTQY
TRBJ1-1 TRBV7-3 ASSLTGFTEAF
TRBJ2-1 TRBV6-5 ASSQQGAYEQF
TRBJ2-2 TRBV10-1 ASSERGAGELF
TRBJ2-3 TRBV9 ASSVGAGQGGTDTQY
TRBJ1-6 TRBV11-1 ASSLPGTALH
TRBJ2-5 TRBV3-1/TRBV3-2 ASSQITGGIRGETQY
TRBJ2-5 TRBV6-6 ASSYSNRQETQY
TRBJ2-2 TRBV2 ASSDPQGATGELF
TRBJ2-3 TRBV6-1 ASSELRGASTDTQY
TRBJ1-2 TRBV18 ASSPLEGTEGYT
TRBJ2-3 TRBV7-3 ASSKGVTDTQY
TRBJ2-1 TRBV10-1 ASSGGGASDEQF
TRBJ1-2 TRBV24-1 ATSDPTTGRHGYT
TRBJ2-5 TRBV5-1 ASTQGPAHEETQY
TRBJ2-3 TRBV12-3/TRBV12-4 ASSPVVTDTQY
TRBJ1-6 TRBV2 ASRPGDYSPLH
TRBJ1-4 TRBV10-1 ARGTRGATNEKLF
TRBJ2-1 TRBV7-3 ASTRTGQGNEQF
TRBJ1-1 TRBV4-1 ASSQDPGGSEAF
TRBJ1-1 TRBV20-1 SAIGHTEAF
TRBJ2-1 TRBV20-1 SASLGGAYNEQF
TRBJ1-1 TRBV6-6 ASSPRNTGVYTEAF
TRBJ2-3 TRBV12-5 ASGLAPRVGTDTQY
TRBJ2-6 TRBV10-2 ASSEGWTGGAGANVLT
TRBJ1-1 TRBV7-2 ASSTSGAGNTEAF